This paragraph covers one T cell receptor (beta chain) sequence. Its antigen is unidentified. Germline assignment: CDR1 ENHRY and CDR2 SYGVKD. The V and J ends lost 4 bases and 1 base respectively, with 8 bases between them. The CDR3 is 14 amino acids. The source of the sample is a study of T-cell reconstitution after alpha-beta-depleted transplantation in children. Overall study findings and caveats: At around two months after transplant, the alpha-beta T cells were reportedly derived from several hundred expanded clones that came from non-depleted graft cells. T cells produced anew were the main source of T-cell counts and diversity one year after transplant.

Preparation of the TCRbeta library involved a method that used unique molecular identifiers. One entry per CDR3 protein, called by TCRdb with MiXCR from the PCR reads. The repertoire holds around 700,000 distinct CDR3 sequences, with around 13% as singletons. The rearrangement uses TRBV10-3 and TRBJ2-1; D is unresolved. This TCR came from a girl aged 2-10 years with congenital amegakaryocytic thrombocytopenia, due to receive a stem cell transplant. Sequenced here: PBMCs, sampled before TCRalphabeta/CD19-depleted stem cell transplant. The CDR3 nucleotides read TGTGCCATCAGTGGACAAAGGTCCTACAATGAGCAGTTCTTC. Amino acids: CAISGQRSYNEQFF.